The rows below give T cell receptor beta chains drawn from one sample of a study of cytomegalovirus exposure and HLA in healthy donors. Produced via immunoSEQ multiplex PCR; TCRdb's table is partial and in-frame only. The sample records some 140,000 clones, 65% to 80% being singletons. Specimen: PBMCs. The source is a woman aged 45-65 years in good health and CMV-seropositive. Both conserved end residues are part of each CDR3. Part of the rows lack a size; the others show once, few, many or a class for expanded clones.

>TRBJ2-1|.|TRBV4-3
CASSQRFLGGSEQFF
>TRBJ1-1|.|TRBV5-1
CASSSTGPLSPIAFF
>TRBJ2-5|.|TRBV11-2
CASSFGLAGSRETQYF
>TRBJ2-5|.|TRBV28
CASSSGQGAVRRAAQYF
>TRBJ2-3|.|TRBV4-1
CASSQEGLLTDTQYF
>TRBJ1-1|.|TRBV14
CASKAGIGTSNTEAFF
>TRBJ1-2|.|TRBV10-2
CASSPGQGSYGYTF
>TRBJ1-5|.|TRBV27
CASSQDTFGNQPQHF
>.|.|TRBV2
CASSERDSFRYEQYF
>TRBJ1-2|.|TRBV29-1
CSTSGTGGVEGYTF
>TRBJ2-5|.|TRBV13
CASSPDRSQETQYF
>TRBJ2-5|.|TRBV28
CASSLRGLGFGTQYF
>TRBJ2-2|.|TRBV5-1
CASSYLAGGNTGELFF
>TRBJ2-5|.|TRBV18
CASSPPSQETQYF
>TRBJ1-5|.|TRBV19
CASSMGQEQPQHF
>TRBJ1-5|once|TRBV25-1
CASSPVGTGKQPQHF
>TRBJ1-2|.|TRBV18
CASSPSGSYGYTF
>TRBJ1-5|.|TRBV9
CASSVGGEQPQHF
>TRBJ2-3|.|TRBV5-8
CASSPKIRGYTQYF
>TRBJ2-7|.|TRBV7-9
CASSLDPRGEQYF
>TRBJ2-5|.|TRBV9
CASSVSPSGAQETQYF
>TRBJ2-7|.|TRBV19
CASSPQGQGAYEQYF
>TRBJ1-3|.|TRBV28
CASRTPGQGPGNTIYF
>TRBJ2-5|once|TRBV2
CASSGQRGGIGETQYF
>TRBJ2-1|.|TRBV7-9
CASSSRGLEGNEQFF
>TRBJ2-1|.|TRBV9
CASSGQGYDNEQFF
>TRBJ2-5|.|TRBV4-2
CASSQGQDQETQYF
>TRBJ2-2|.|TRBV5-1
CASSQGQGAHGELFF
>TRBJ2-1|.|TRBV5-1
CASSSSPLNEAQFF
>TRBJ1-2|.|TRBV5-1
CASSDLDRGYTF
>TRBJ2-1|few|TRBV15
CATNHGTRGGHNEQFF
>TRBJ1-1|once|TRBV5-1
CASSFDRGSTEAFF
>TRBJ2-5|.|TRBV5-1
CASSLAAGRETQYF
>TRBJ2-2|.|TRBV12-2
CASRLGGLAGPLGTGELFF
>TRBJ2-2|.|TRBV7-2
CAGGRQSGELFF
>TRBJ2-1|.|TRBV5-4
CASSSTQGEAYNEQFF
>TRBJ2-3|.|TRBV4-3
CASSQGPGQGTDTQYF
>TRBJ2-1|.|TRBV7-2
CASSGTSVYNEQFF
>TRBJ2-2|few|TRBV7-7
CASSTLGSLDTGELFF
>TRBJ1-6|.|TRBV27
CASSPDRGWENSPLHF
>TRBJ1-5|.|TRBV27
CASSPNFGVGNQPQHF
>TRBJ2-5|.|TRBV28
CASNRQGRGTQYF
>TRBJ1-1|.|TRBV13
CASRPQGQGMNTEAFF
>TRBJ1-5|.|TRBV6-6
CASSYSEAQHF
>TRBJ1-2|.|TRBV4-2
CASSQDLRGGNYGYTF
>TRBJ2-1|.|TRBV10-3
CAISSLRQASDEQFF
>TRBJ2-7|.|TRBV9
CASSRRTGTGNEQYF
>TRBJ2-3|once|TRBV2
CASTHYGPSTDTQYF
>TRBJ2-7|.|TRBV5-4
CASSLPGDSSYEQYF
>TRBJ2-2|.|TRBV7-9
CASSLALQADTGELFF
>TRBJ2-5|.|TRBV15
CATSRVRGWLETQYF